This TCR beta chain was documented in a study of identical twins (dated by TCRdb to the mid-2010s). At the level of the whole study: TCR alpha and beta repertoires from monozygotic twins, unrelated adults of various ages and cord blood were deep-sequenced to test whether fetal clonotypes persist. To rule out contamination, the twin experiments were replicated at different times with different library preparation protocols.

Libraries were built with 5' RACE. The sample was run on an Illumina HiSeq 2000. Template switching added a universal primer binding site, and the final cDNA carried a unique molecular identifier that allowed TCR cDNA molecules to be counted accurately. Specific primers in the conserved constant-segment region were used to synthesize first-strand cDNA for TCR alpha and beta chains. To control for contamination, each cDNA library was double barcoded with a SMART-Mk sample barcode plus Illumina barcodes. TruSeq adapter sequences along with Illumina sample barcodes were introduced in two successive PCR steps. Sequencing of the TCR alpha and beta cDNA libraries was done on the Illumina HiSeq platform using custom primers. Regarding the original processing steps: Unique molecular identifiers were extracted from raw reads with MiGEC, and CDR3 positions were determined with MiXCR. For each individual, recombination models were inferred using an EM algorithm with the repgenHMM and IGoR tools. Shared clonotype analysis was performed with the tcR package in R, normalizing sharing by the product of cloneset sizes. To study raw recombination free of thymic and clonal selection effects, out-of-frame nonproductive sequences were analyzed. TCRdb trimmed public reads at Q25 via fastp, called clones via MiXCR and kept in-frame beta chains. Every entry covers one CDR3 protein and lists the most common genes and DNA from its rows. These V and J calls originate from TCRdb's pipeline instead of the authors' own analysis. In all, the sample holds around 1.7 million distinct CDR3 sequences, and 25% to 35% of those were seen once. Of the sample, about 0.3% falls within the top ten clones.

Note on this clonotype: The antigen this receptor binds is unknown. Per-nucleotide qualities are absent, and no much larger clonotype sits a single base away.

Paper-wide results and their limitations: Because the same donors could not be followed over many years, the conclusions relied on cross-sectional statistical analysis. In monozygotic twins, out-of-frame TCR alpha sharing was systematically underestimated by recombination models, although the models agreed with sharing between unrelated individuals. Abundant cord blood beta clonotypes had fewer insertions, young adult naive repertoires showed a similar but weaker trend, and memory repertoires showed no such trend. Compared with coincidental sharing between unrelated individuals, out-of-frame TCR alpha sequences shared between twins showed an excess of sequences with low generation probability. In beta out-of-frame sequences, excess twin sharing was weaker, because having fewer shared sequences lowered the signal-to-noise ratio. Invariant T cells such as MAIT and iNKT could partly confound zero-insertion analyses, though diverse VJ usage argued against this for most clonotypes.

Every donor was a healthy Caucasian. The sequencing sample was made of cord blood. The receptor was derived from a newborn girl in good health.

The sequence in DNA is TGTGCCAGCAGCGGTTGGGAGCAGTACTTC. Its translation is CASSGWEQYF. Recombination linked TRBV7-9 to TRBJ2-5; the D gene is possibly TRBD2, with 5 bases matching. The CDR3 covers 10 residues, taking in both the cysteine and the phenylalanine. Only CDR3 DNA is held: 30 bases, read in frame from base 1. The germline V gene (reference sequence) gives CDR1 as SEHNR and CDR2 as FQNEAQ. The junction shows trimming of 5 bases on V and 11 bases on J, plus 9 bases between the germline ends.